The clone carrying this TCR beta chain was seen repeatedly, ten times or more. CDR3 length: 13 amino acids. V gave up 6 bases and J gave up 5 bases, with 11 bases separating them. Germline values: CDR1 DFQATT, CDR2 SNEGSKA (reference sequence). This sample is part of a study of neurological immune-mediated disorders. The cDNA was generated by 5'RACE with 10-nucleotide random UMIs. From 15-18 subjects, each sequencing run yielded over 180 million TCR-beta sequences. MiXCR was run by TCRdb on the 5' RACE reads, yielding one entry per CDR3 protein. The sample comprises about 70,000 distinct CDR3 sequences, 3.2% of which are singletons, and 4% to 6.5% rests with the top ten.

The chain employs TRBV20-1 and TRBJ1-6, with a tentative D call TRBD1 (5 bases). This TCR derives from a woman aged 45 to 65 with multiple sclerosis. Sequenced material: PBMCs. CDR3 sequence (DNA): TGCAGTGCCCAGGGACTCCATAATTCACCCCTCCACTTT. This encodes CSAQGLHNSPLHF.